Presented here are 8 T cell receptor beta chains from one specimen sequenced in a study of shared clonotypes between healthy human individuals. Data came from immunoSEQ multiplex PCR; TCRdb stores just in-frame clones and leaves some out. The sample includes roughly 2,000,000 clones, around 93% of them seen just once. CD45RO-negative, CCR7-selected cells formed the naive CD8 fraction, which excluded terminally differentiated effector memory CD45RA+ cells. Specimen: naive CD8+ T cells from PBMCs. Receptors were obtained from a man between 18 and 29 years old in good health. Some clones in this sample may be carry-over from other donors' samples.

In DNA, the CDR3 is TGTGCCAGTAGTATAGTCGTCGGGTCTAACACTGAAGCTTTCTTT. Residues: CASSIVVGSNTEAFF. V and J are TRBV19 and TRBJ1-1; D is undetermined. Per the germline V gene, CDR1 is LNHDA and CDR2 is SQIVND (reference sequence). The germline V and J ends were trimmed by 1 base and 2 bases, with 11 bases remaining between them. The CDR3 is 15 residues long.

The V call is TRBV6-1, the J call TRBJ2-3; D gene unclear. The V gene's germline CDR1 is MNHNS and CDR2 SASEGT. With 1 base removed from V and 1 base from J, the gap between germline ends came to 6 bases. The CDR3 extends over 14 amino acids. The CDR3 is CASSEGYGTDTQYF. The CDR3 bases are TGTGCCAGCAGTGAAGGGTACGGCACAGATACGCAGTATTTT.

Remarks on this clone: Other DNA sequences from this sample encode an identical CDR3 as well. The genes are TRBV11-2 and TRBJ2-7, with D perhaps TRBD2 (6 bases). Trimming took off 4 bases at V and 3 bases at J, with 10 bases between the two ends. Germline CDR1 and CDR2: SGHAT and FQNNGV. The CDR3 has 13 residues. CDR3 in amino acids: CASSSPGSYEQYF. The DNA of the CDR3 is TGTGCCAGCAGCTCCCCCGGGAGCTACGAGCAGTACTTC.

This clone was seen only a few times. Other DNA sequences in the same sample also yield this CDR3. The chain carries TRBV28 and TRBJ2-7; D call uncertain. The CDR3 is 10 amino acids. V lost 2 bases, J lost 5 bases, and 1 base lay in between. Looked up from germline, CDR1 is MDHEN and CDR2 is SYDVKM. This CDR3 reads CASSLDEQYF. The CDR3 DNA sequence: TGTGCCAGCAGTTTAGACGAGCAGTACTTC.

The J gene is TRBJ2-1, the V gene TRBV2; D unresolved. Germline CDR1 SNHLY, CDR2 FYNNEI. CDR3 length: 11 residues. The DNA of the CDR3 is TGTACCTATCGACTGGGGAATGAGCAGTTCTTC. This translates into CTYRLGNEQFF.

The chain is built from TRBV28 and TRBJ2-2; possible D gene TRBD2, 5 bases. Germline CDR1 MDHEN, CDR2 SYDVKM. The V end lost 2 bases, the J end lost 3 bases, and 13 bases lay between the germline ends. The CDR3 has 16 amino acids. CDR3 region: CASSLMTGYDTGELFF. CDR3 nucleotides: TGTGCCAGCAGTTTAATGACGGGGTATGACACCGGGGAGCTGTTTTTT.

The chain combines TRBV5-1 with TRBJ2-1, with TRBD2 identical over 10 bases. CDR1 and CDR2 (germline): SGHRS, YFSETQ. With 2 bases clipped from V and 4 bases from J, the junction kept 6 bases outside the gene matches. CDR3 length: 16 amino acids. This CDR3 reads CASSLQREGPYNEQFF. The CDR3 region has the DNA TGCGCCAGCAGCTTACAGCGGGAGGGCCCTTACAATGAGCAGTTCTTC.

The genes are TRBV30 and TRBJ1-2; 7 nucleotides align to TRBD1. The CDR3 totals 16 residues. With 6 bases clipped from V and 2 bases from J, the junction kept 15 bases outside the gene matches. CDR1 is GTSNPN and CDR2 is SVGIG in the germline V gene (reference sequence). The CDR3 region is CACQSGDRDPNYGYTF. The DNA for the CDR3 is TGTGCCTGCCAGTCGGGAGACAGGGACCCAAACTATGGCTACACCTTC.